Each of the 9 T cell receptor beta chains below was sequenced from the same sample in a study of T-cell memory formation after mild COVID-19. TCRdb itself ran the 5' RACE reads through MiXCR, one entry per CDR3 protein. The data contain 350,000 to 500,000 distinct CDR3 sequences, about a sixth of them seen just once; the ten biggest clones take up around a fifth. The sample was PBMCs or a T cell subset sorted from them (not recorded which). Receptors originate from a man aged 18 to 35 who had mild COVID-19 (a few samples of this study predate the infection). Cell type and time point are not known.

The chain links TRBV19 to TRBJ2-6; unclear D gene. CDR1 and CDR2 (germline): LNHDA, SQIVND (reference sequence). V was shortened by 8 bases and J by 0 bases, with 8 bases between the two germline ends. The CDR3 sequence is 14 residues long. DNA for the CDR3: TGTGCCAGTGGACGGACCTCTGGGGCCAACGTCCTGACTTTC. Translating gives CASGRTSGANVLTF.

The CDR3 reads CASSRPPQGEAFF. DNA for the CDR3: TGTGCCAGCAGTCGCCCCCCACAGGGAGAAGCTTTCTTT. V gene TRBV27 combines with J gene TRBJ1-1; D is possibly TRBD1 (6 bases). Germline V gene lookup returns CDR1 MNHEY and CDR2 SMNVEV (reference sequence). CDR3 size: 13 residues. V was trimmed by 5 bases and J by 8 bases, leaving 15 bases between them.

The chain links TRBV4-1 to TRBJ1-2; perhaps TRBD1 as D (5 bases). The CDR3 consists of 14 residues. The germline V and J ends were trimmed by 2 bases and 3 bases, with 10 bases remaining between them. In germline, CDR1 is MGHRA, CDR2 YSYEKL. The CDR3 region has the DNA TGCGCCAGCAGCCAACAGGGTATGCACTATGGCTACACCTTC. It encodes CASSQQGMHYGYTF.

The rearrangement joins TRBV11-2 to TRBJ2-3; TRBD2 aligns across 9 bases. With V trimmed by 5 bases and J by 4 bases, 7 bases remained unmatched. Germline V gives CDR1 SGHAT, CDR2 FQNNGV. The CDR3 sequence is 15 residues long. The CDR3 protein is CASSPGTSSADTQYF. For the CDR3, the DNA is TGTGCCAGCAGCCCCGGGACTAGCAGTGCAGATACGCAGTATTTT.

The CDR3 DNA is TGTGCCAGCTCACCAGTCGGGACAGGGGGCAATGAGCAGTTCTTC. This gives the protein CASSPVGTGGNEQFF. This chain connects TRBV18 to TRBJ2-1, with 11 nucleotides matching TRBD1. This CDR3 region has 15 residues. CDR1 and CDR2 (germline): KGHSH, LQKENI. Trimming at V came to 2 bases and at J to 6 bases, leaving 3 bases not matched to a gene.

This clonotype was picked up a small number of times. The chain joins TRBV9 to TRBJ2-3; the match to TRBD2 covers 10 bases. V dropped 0 bases and J dropped 5; count of bases not matched to a gene: 9. Germline lookup yields CDR1 SGDLS and CDR2 YYNGEE. The CDR3 length is 17 residues. CDR3 sequence (DNA): TGTGCCAGCAGCGTAGTAGGAAGCGGGGGGGCGCAAGATACGCAGTATTTT. Amino acids: CASSVVGSGGAQDTQYF.

This clonotype occurred a few times. The V call is TRBV5-1, the J call TRBJ2-7; D unclear. The germline V gene encodes CDR1 SGHRS and CDR2 YFSETQ. Between the trimmed V and J ends, which lost 0 bases and 2 bases, there was a span of 6 bases. The length of the CDR3 is 13 residues. In DNA, the CDR3 is TGCGCCAGCAGCTTGGGGTCAGCCTACGAGCAGTACTTC. It specifies CASSLGSAYEQYF.

This chain uses TRBV20-1 with TRBJ2-1, with 11 bases identical to TRBD2. The germline gives CDR1 DFQATT, CDR2 SNEGSKA (reference sequence). The V and J ends lost 6 bases and 3 bases, in that order; junction bases with no gene match: 19. The CDR3 is 19 residues long. This chain's CDR3 is CSARGLPGTSGPSYNEQFF. CDR3 nucleotides: TGCAGTGCCCGTGGCCTGCCCGGGACTAGCGGCCCAAGCTACAATGAGCAGTTCTTC.

V usage is TRBV10-1 and J usage is TRBJ2-3, with D uncertain. The V and J ends lost 2 bases and 3 bases respectively, with 12 bases between them. There are 15 residues in the CDR3. From germline, CDR1 is WNHNN and CDR2 SYGVQD (reference sequence). CDR3 sequence: CASSETAMGTDTQYF. As DNA, the CDR3 is TGCGCCAGCAGTGAGACAGCCATGGGGACAGATACGCAGTATTTT.